This T cell receptor (beta chain) was identified during a study of blood T cells in healthy people across ages. Every participating donor contributed around 9.5 milliliters of peripheral blood through a draw. The CDR3 spans 16 residues. Trimming removed 6 bases at V and 3 bases at J, with 21 bases between. From germline, CDR1 is SGHDN and CDR2 FVKESK. A J-beta primer mix and a sample-barcoded 5' primer were used in a second PCR of about 7 to 11 cycles. TCRdb called the 5' RACE reads again in MiXCR, with one record for every CDR3 protein. The top ten clones hold 20% to 25% of a sample with 700,000 to 800,000 distinct CDR3 sequences, more than 40% of them seen once. Study-wide findings and caveats: Samples with more naive T cells showed higher observed beta diversity. Long-lived and aged donors differed, with more naive CD4+ cells and higher diversity in the long-lived.

This clonotype has just a few counts. What it binds is unknown. Sequencing used blood. The sequence was obtained from a woman aged 60 to 75 in good health. V and J are TRBV14 and TRBJ2-7; D perhaps matches TRBD1 (6 bases). The CDR3 region is CASSRKFGTPIYEQYF. In DNA, the CDR3 is TGTGCCAGCAGTAGGAAATTTGGGACACCAATCTACGAGCAGTACTTC. Together with reference TRBV14 and TRBJ2-7, the CDR3 gives the full variable domain: EAGVTQFPSHSVIEKGQTVTLRCDPISGHDNLYWYRRVMGKEIKFLLHFVKESKQDESGMPNNRFLAERTGGTYSTLKVQPAELEDSGVYFCASSRKFGTPIYEQYFGPGTRLTVT.